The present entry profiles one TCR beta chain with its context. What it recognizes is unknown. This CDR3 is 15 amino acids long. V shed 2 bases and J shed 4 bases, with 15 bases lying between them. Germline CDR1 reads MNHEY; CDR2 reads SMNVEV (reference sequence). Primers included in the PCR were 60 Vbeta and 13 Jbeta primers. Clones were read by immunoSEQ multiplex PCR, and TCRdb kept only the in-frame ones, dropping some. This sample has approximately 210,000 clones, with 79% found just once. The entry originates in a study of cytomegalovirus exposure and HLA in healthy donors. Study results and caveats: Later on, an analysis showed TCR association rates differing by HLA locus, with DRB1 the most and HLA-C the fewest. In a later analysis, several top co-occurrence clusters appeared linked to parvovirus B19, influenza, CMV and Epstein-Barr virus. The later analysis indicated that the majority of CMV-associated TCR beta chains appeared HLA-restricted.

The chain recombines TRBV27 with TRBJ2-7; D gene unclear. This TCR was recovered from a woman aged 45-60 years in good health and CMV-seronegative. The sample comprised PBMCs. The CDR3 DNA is TGTGCCAGCAGTTTAAGTCTCCACGCAGAATACGAGCAGTACTTC. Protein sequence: CASSLSLHAEYEQYF.